In its sample, the clone carrying this TCR beta chain was seen many times. Its matching antigen is unknown. These data belong to a study of spatial heterogeneity in lung cancer. Whole-study context: Across tumor regions, counts of TCR transcripts showed a strong correlation with a T cell module score derived from matched bulk RNA-seq.

The study, taken as a whole, reports: Intratumoral expanded alpha and beta TCR counts were found to track tumor mutation counts.

TCRdb itself ran the 5' RACE reads through MiXCR, one entry per CDR3 protein. Of approximately 4,300 distinct CDR3 sequences in the sample, about 6% were seen once. Time point here: sample taken at primary tumor resection. Sample: lung tumor tissue, taken at surgery. The receptor was derived from a male donor with early-stage non-small cell lung cancer.

Here the CDR3 reads CASSSRASGSYNEQFF. The CDR3 bases are TGTGCCAGCAGTTCCCGGGCTAGCGGTTCCTACAATGAGCAGTTCTTC. The chain has TRBV27 and TRBJ2-1; 7 bases are shared with TRBD2. Trimming removed 4 bases from V and 1 base from J; junction bases left unmatched: 7. Germline values: CDR1 MNHEY, CDR2 SMNVEV (reference sequence). CDR3 length: 16 residues.